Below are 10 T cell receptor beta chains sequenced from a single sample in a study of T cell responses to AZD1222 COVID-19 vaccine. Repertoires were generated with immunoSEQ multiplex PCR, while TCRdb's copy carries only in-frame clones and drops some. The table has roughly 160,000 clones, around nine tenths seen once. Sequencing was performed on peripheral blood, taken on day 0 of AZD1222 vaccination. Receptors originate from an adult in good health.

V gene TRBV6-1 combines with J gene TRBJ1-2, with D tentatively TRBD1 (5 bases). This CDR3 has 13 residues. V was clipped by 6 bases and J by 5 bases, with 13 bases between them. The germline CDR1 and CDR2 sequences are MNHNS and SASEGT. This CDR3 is CASREQGTYGYTF. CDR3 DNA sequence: TGTGCCAGCAGGGAACAAGGGACTTATGGCTACACCTTC.

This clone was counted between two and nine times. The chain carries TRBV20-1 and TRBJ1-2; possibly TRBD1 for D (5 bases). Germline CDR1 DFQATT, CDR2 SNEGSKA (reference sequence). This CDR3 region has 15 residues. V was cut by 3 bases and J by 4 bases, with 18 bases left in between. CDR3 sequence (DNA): TGCAGTGCTAGTATCTCCCCAGACAGAATCTATGGCTACACCTTC. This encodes CSASISPDRIYGYTF.

For the CDR3, the DNA is TGTGCCAGCAGCTTAGATGGGGGCGGAACTGAAGCTTTCTTT. It is translated as CASSLDGGGTEAFF. This chain uses TRBV7-3 with TRBJ1-1; TRBD1 might be the D (6 bases). The V end was cut by 2 bases, the J end by 5 bases, with 12 bases between. This CDR3 comprises 14 residues. Germline V gene lookup returns CDR1 SGHTA and CDR2 FQGTGA.

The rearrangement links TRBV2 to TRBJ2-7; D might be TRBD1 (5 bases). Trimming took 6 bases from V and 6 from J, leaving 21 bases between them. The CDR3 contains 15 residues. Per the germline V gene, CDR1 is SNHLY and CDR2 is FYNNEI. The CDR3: CASRTLVAGFSEQYF. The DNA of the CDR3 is TGTGCCAGCAGGACCTTGGTGGCAGGGTTTTCCGAGCAGTACTTC.

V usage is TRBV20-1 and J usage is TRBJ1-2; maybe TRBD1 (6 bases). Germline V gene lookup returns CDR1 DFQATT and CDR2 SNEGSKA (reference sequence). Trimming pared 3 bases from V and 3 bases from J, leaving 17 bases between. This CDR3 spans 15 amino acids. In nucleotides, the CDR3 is TGCAGTGCTAGTCCCTCAGAGGGACATCACTATGGCTACACCTTC. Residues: CSASPSEGHHYGYTF.

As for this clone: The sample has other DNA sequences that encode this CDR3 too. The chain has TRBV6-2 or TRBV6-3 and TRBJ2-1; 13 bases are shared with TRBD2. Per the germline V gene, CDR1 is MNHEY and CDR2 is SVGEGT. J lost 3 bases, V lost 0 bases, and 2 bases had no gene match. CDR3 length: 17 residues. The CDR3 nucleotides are TGTGCCAGCAGTTACTCCGGACTAGCGGGAGTCTACAATGAGCAGTTCTTC. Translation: CASSYSGLAGVYNEQFF.

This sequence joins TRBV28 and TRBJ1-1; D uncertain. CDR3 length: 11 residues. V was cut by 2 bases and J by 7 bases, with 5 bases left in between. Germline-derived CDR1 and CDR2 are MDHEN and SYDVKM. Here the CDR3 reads CASSLGSEAFF. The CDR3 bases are TGTGCCAGCAGTTTAGGGAGTGAAGCTTTCTTT.

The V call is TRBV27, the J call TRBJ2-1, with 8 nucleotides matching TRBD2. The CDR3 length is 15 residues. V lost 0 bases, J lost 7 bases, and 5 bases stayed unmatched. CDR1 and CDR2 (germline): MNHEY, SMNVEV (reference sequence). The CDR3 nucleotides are TGTGCCAGCAGTTTATCCAGCGGGAGTTTAAATGAGCAGTTCTTC. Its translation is CASSLSSGSLNEQFF.

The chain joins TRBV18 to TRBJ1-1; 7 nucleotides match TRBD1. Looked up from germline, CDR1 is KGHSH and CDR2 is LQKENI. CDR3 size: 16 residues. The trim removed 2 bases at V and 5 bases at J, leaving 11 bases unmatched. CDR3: CASSPGKLGGRTEAFF. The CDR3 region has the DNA TGTGCCAGCTCACCAGGAAAGTTAGGGGGCCGAACTGAAGCTTTCTTT.

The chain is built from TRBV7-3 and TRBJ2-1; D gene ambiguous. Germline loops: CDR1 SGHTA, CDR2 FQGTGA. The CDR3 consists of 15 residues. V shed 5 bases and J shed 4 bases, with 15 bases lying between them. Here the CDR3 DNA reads TGTGCCAGCAGCCTCCGAAGTGGGCCATACAATGAGCAGTTCTTC. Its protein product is CASSLRSGPYNEQFF. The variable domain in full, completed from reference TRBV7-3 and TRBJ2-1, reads GAGVSQTPSNKVTEKGKYVELRCDPISGHTALYWYRQSLGQGPEFLIYFQGTGAADDSGLPNDRFFAVRPEGSVSTLKIQRTERGDSAVYLCASSLRSGPYNEQFFGPGTRLTVL.